This TCR beta chain is drawn from a study of blood T cell repertoires in COVID-19. Study-wide background: Acute and convalescent COVID-19 specimens originated in the United States, Italy and Spain. PBMCs, B-cell-depleted T cells, or T cells provided the cDNA or gDNA that made up the material.

The V end lost 2 bases, the J end lost 2 bases, and 13 bases lay between the germline ends. The CDR3 totals 15 residues. Germline values: CDR1 SGDLS, CDR2 YYNGEE. Authors' methods: Amplification with reference gene primers provided the estimates of nucleated cell counts. Data came from immunoSEQ multiplex PCR; TCRdb stores just in-frame clones and leaves some out. That table is the source of V, J and clone size, and D and trimming were worked out from the DNA. Here the sample spans about 150,000 clones, around 86% being singletons. The chain combines TRBV9 with TRBJ1-2; tentatively, D is TRBD1 (6 bases). The sequence was collected from a woman aged 55 to 70 with active or convalescent COVID-19. Sequenced sample: peripheral blood. CDR3 loop: CASSVEVGQNYGYTF. The CDR3 DNA is TGTGCCAGCAGCGTGGAGGTTGGACAGAACTATGGCTACACCTTC. Supplemented by reference TRBV9 and TRBJ1-2, the full variable domain reads DSGVTQTPKHLITATGQRVTLRCSPRSGDLSVYWYQQSLDQGLQFLIQYYNGEERAKGNILERFSAQQFPDLHSELNLSSLELGDSALYFCASSVEVGQNYGYTFGSGTRLTVV.